Given below is one T cell receptor (beta chain) in context. Antigen unknown. Germline V gives CDR1 SGHKS, CDR2 YYEKEE (reference sequence). V lost 0 bases and J 6 bases, leaving 9 bases between the germline ends. The CDR3 has 13 amino acids. The sample is drawn from a study of identical twins. Study-wide findings and caveats: The more abundant beta clonotypes in cord blood had fewer insertions, and memory repertoires did not show this.

The donors were all healthy and Caucasian. TCRdb re-called the 5' RACE reads through MiXCR, storing one row per CDR3 protein. Among more than 600,000 distinct CDR3 sequences listed, 15% to 20% were seen once. A further study also used this sample, focusing on T cells expressing NK-cell markers.

The rearrangement joins TRBV5-5 to TRBJ1-1; D not resolved. The material sequenced was PBMCs. The source of this sequence is a woman aged 18-29 years in good health. CDR3 amino acids: CASSLVFGPEAFF. DNA for the CDR3: TGTGCCAGCAGCTTGGTTTTTGGGCCTGAAGCTTTCTTT. Full variable domain (missing parts from reference TRBV5-5 and TRBJ1-1): DAGVTQSPTHLIKTRGQQVTLRCSPISGHKSVSWYQQVLGQGPQFIFQYYEKEERGRGNFPDRFSARQFPNYSSELNVNALLLGDSALYLCASSLVFGPEAFFGQGTRLTVV.